Detailed here is one T cell receptor (beta chain). The germline gives CDR1 SEHNR, CDR2 FQNEAQ (reference sequence). V was pared by 5 bases and J by 0 bases, with 15 bases of the junction left unmatched. This CDR3 is 18 amino acids long. The table came from immunoSEQ multiplex PCR; TCRdb's copy has only in-frame clones and leaves some out. The sample carries 80,000 to 100,000 clones, approximately 87% recorded once. The sample comes from a study of blood T cell repertoires in COVID-19. The chain joins TRBV7-9 to TRBJ2-7, with 8 bases aligning to TRBD2. The sequence came from a human donor in a cohort sampled during active COVID-19. The specimen sequenced was peripheral blood. CDR3 nucleotides: TGTGCCAGCAGCCCCGGGGGTAGCGGGGCTCAGAGCTCCTACGAGCAGTACTTC. Translation gives CASSPGGSGAQSSYEQYF.